There are a few counts of the clone carrying this T cell receptor beta chain. Trimming removed 1 base from V and 0 bases from J, with 22 bases in between. This CDR3 has 19 residues. The germline V gene encodes CDR1 GTSNPN and CDR2 SVGIG (reference sequence). These data originate in a study of blood T cell repertoires in COVID-19. Here immunoSEQ multiplex PCR was the method, and the copy in TCRdb shows in-frame clones only, minus some. In the table there are roughly 270,000 clones, about 85% of which are singletons. This sequence originates from a woman aged 45-65 years who had recovered from COVID-19. The chain links TRBV30 to TRBJ2-4; no definite D call. Sequenced input: PBMCs or T cells enriched from blood (not recorded which). The CDR3: CAWSGYLVGQAVAKNIQYF. The CDR3 DNA reads as TGTGCCTGGAGTGGGTATTTAGTCGGTCAGGCCGTAGCCAAAAACATTCAGTACTTC.